These 14 T cell receptor beta chains came from one sample sequenced in a study of T cell repertoires in cytomegalovirus infection. MiXCR was run by TCRdb on the reads, yielding one entry per CDR3 protein. This sample carries some 440,000 distinct CDR3 sequences, approximately 30% of them seen once, and the ten largest clones take approximately 15%. The sequencing sample was made of PBMCs. All receptors come from a human donor in good health (CMV status not recorded). Some clones in this sample may be carry-over from other donors' samples.

There are many counts of this clonotype. The CDR3 spells CASSEIVNPGQANSGNTIYF. For the CDR3, the DNA is TGTGCCAGCAGCGAAATTGTCAATCCGGGACAGGCGAACTCTGGAAACACCATATATTTT. The chain couples TRBV7-6 to TRBJ1-3, with TRBD1 matching 8 bases. V shed 5 bases and J 0 bases; nucleotides not matched to a gene: 18. The germline gives CDR1 SGHVS, CDR2 FNYEAQ. The CDR3 length is 20 residues.

As for this clonotype: At one end the junction does not follow the germline gene, possibly because of a read error. This chain uses TRBV4-1 with TRBJ2-5; TRBD1 is a possible D gene (6 bases). CDR1 and CDR2 from the germline V gene are MGHRA and YSYEKL. The CDR3 is 14 residues long. DNA of the CDR3: TGCACCAGCAGCCACCTCGGACAGTCAGAGACCCAGTACTTC. Translating gives CTSSHLGQSETQYF.

The chain has TRBV20-1 and TRBJ1-1, with D perhaps TRBD1 (5 bases). The CDR3 sequence is 15 residues long. The V end lost 4 bases, the J end lost 4 bases, and 19 bases lay between the germline ends. Germline values: CDR1 DFQATT, CDR2 SNEGSKA (reference sequence). The CDR3 DNA sequence: TGCAGTGCTATACCCCCTATCCCGGGGCCCACTGAAGCTTTCTTT. Translation gives CSAIPPIPGPTEAFF.

The sample holds a few counts of this clonotype. The J gene is TRBJ1-2, the V gene TRBV6-5, with D perhaps matching TRBD1 (6 bases). The V and J ends lost 7 bases and 8 bases respectively, with 20 bases between them. The germline V gene has CDR1 MNHEY and CDR2 SVGAGI. The CDR3 is 14 amino acids. The CDR3 bases are TGTGCCAGCATGGTACTCGGTCGTAGGGGGGGCTACACCTTC. The encoded protein is CASMVLGRRGGYTF.

This clonotype appeared many times. This chain's CDR3 is CASSPDREANEKLFF. The CDR3 nucleotides are TGTGCCAGCAGTCCGGACAGGGAGGCTAATGAAAAACTGTTTTTT. The chain has TRBV12-3 or TRBV12-4 and TRBJ1-4; 8 bases are shared with TRBD1. Trimming cost V 5 bases and J 3 bases; bases outside gene matches: 5. This CDR3 contains 15 residues.

This chain connects TRBV6-6 to TRBJ2-3, with no clear D. V was trimmed by 2 bases and J by 4 bases, leaving 4 bases between them. Germline assignment: CDR1 MNHNY and CDR2 SVGAGI (reference sequence). CDR3 length: 12 amino acids. The CDR3 protein is CASSYRSDTQYF. In nucleotides, the CDR3 is TGTGCCAGCAGTTACCGTTCAGATACGCAGTATTTT.

Ten or more counts support this clonotype. The chain recombines TRBV7-7 with TRBJ2-3; 7 bases match TRBD2. The CDR3 spans 16 residues. Germline trimming cut 1 base from V and 3 bases from J; bases unmatched to any gene: 7. Germline V gene sequence: CDR1 SSHAT, CDR2 FNYEAQ (reference sequence). Written as DNA, the CDR3 is TGTGCCAGCAGCTTAGGCGTAGCGGGCGAGACAGATACGCAGTATTTT. This translates into CASSLGVAGETDTQYF. Filled out from reference TRBV7-7 and TRBJ2-3, the complete variable domain reads GAGVSQSPRYKVTKRGQDVTLRCDPISSHATLYWYQQALGQGPEFLTYFNYEAQPDKSGLPSDRFSAERPEGSISTLTIQRTEQRDSAMYRCASSLGVAGETDTQYFGPGTRLTVL.

This clonotype was picked up many times. The rearrangement links TRBV12-3 or TRBV12-4 to TRBJ1-5; TRBD1 is a possible D gene (5 bases). The CDR3 has 14 amino acids. Trimming removed 6 bases from V and 4 bases from J, with 13 bases in between. CDR3 amino acids: CASSPGTGNQPQHF. In DNA, the CDR3 is TGTGCCAGCAGCCCAGGGACGGGAAATCAGCCCCAGCATTTT.

This clonotype appeared a few times. This chain uses TRBV12-3 or TRBV12-4 with TRBJ2-3, with 9 bases aligning to TRBD2. The CDR3 runs 16 residues. J was trimmed by 6 bases and V by 6 bases; bases with no gene match: 13. CDR3 sequence: CASSPELRGGLDTQYF. As DNA, the CDR3 is TGTGCCAGCAGCCCGGAGTTGCGGGGGGGCCTCGATACGCAGTATTTT.

The chain has TRBV6-1 and TRBJ2-3, with 12 nucleotides matching TRBD2. The junction had 10 bases not matched to a gene; V was cut back by 6 bases and J by 0 bases. The CDR3 is made up of 18 amino acids. CDR1 is MNHNS, CDR2 SASEGT, per germline. The CDR3 DNA sequence: TGTGCCAGCAGCAGACTAGCGGGGGCCCCGGGGAGCACAGATACGCAGTATTTT. Amino acids: CASSRLAGAPGSTDTQYF.

This chain links TRBV7-6 with TRBJ2-3; 13 bases agree with TRBD2. Germline values: CDR1 SGHVS, CDR2 FNYEAQ. CDR3 length equals 17 residues. The junction had 7 bases not matched to a gene; V was cut back by 2 bases and J by 5 bases. CDR3 DNA: TGTGCCAGCAGCTTATTGGGACTAGCGGGGAGAGAAGATACGCAGTATTTT. It yields the protein CASSLLGLAGREDTQYF.

This clonotype was recorded a few times. The germline gene is not matched at one end of the junction; a read error may be the cause. The chain employs TRBV7-9 and TRBJ2-7, with 8 bases lining up with TRBD2. Germline lookup yields CDR1 SEHNR and CDR2 FQNEAQ (reference sequence). The CDR3 extends over 15 amino acids. CDR3 region: CASSPGGREDYKQYF. As DNA, the CDR3 is TGTGCCAGCAGCCCGGGGGGGAGAGAGGACTACAAGCAGTACTTC.

A remark on this clonotype: A read error may account for a junction end that differs from germline. This rearrangement joins TRBV7-2 to TRBJ2-4; 9 bases agree with TRBD1. The V gene's germline CDR1 is SGHTA and CDR2 FQGNSA. The length of the CDR3 is 13 residues. DNA for the CDR3: TGTGCCAGTAGCCTCGGACAGGGGAACATTCAGGACTTC. Its protein is CASSLGQGNIQDF. Using reference TRBV7-2 and TRBJ2-4 for the parts outside the CDR3, the full variable domain is GAGVSQSPSNKVTEKGKDVELRCDPISGHTALYWYRQSLGQGLEFLIYFQGNSAPDKSGLPSDRFSAERTGGSVSTLTIQRTQQEDSAVYLCASSLGQGNIQDFGAGTRLSVL.

The chain uses TRBV6-5 and TRBJ1-5, with a tentative D call TRBD1 (5 bases). V dropped 8 bases and J dropped 5 bases, with 16 bases sitting between them. CDR3 length: 14 amino acids. Germline CDR1 reads MNHEY; CDR2 reads SVGAGI. CDR3 sequence reads: CASQKWGIDQPQHF. DNA for the CDR3: TGTGCCAGCCAGAAGTGGGGGATTGATCAGCCCCAGCATTTT.